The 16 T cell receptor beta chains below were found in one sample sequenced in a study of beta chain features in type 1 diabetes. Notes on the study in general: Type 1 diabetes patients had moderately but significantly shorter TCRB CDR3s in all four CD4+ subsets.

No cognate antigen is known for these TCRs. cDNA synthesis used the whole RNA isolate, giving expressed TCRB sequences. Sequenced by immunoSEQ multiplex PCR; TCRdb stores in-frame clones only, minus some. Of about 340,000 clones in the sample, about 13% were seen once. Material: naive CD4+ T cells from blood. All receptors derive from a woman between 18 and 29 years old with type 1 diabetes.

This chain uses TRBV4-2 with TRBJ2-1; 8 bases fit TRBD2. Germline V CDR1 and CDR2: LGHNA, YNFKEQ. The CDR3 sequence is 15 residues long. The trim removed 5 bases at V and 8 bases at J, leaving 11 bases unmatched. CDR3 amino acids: CASSFVAGMVDEQFF. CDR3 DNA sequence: TGTGCCAGCAGCTTTGTAGCGGGAATGGTCGATGAGCAGTTCTTC.

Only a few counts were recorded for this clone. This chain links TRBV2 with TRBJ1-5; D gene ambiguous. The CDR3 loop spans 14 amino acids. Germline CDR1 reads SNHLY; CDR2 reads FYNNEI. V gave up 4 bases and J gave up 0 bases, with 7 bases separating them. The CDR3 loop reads CASSATYSNQPQHF. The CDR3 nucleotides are TGTGCCAGCAGTGCTACCTATAGCAATCAGCCCCAGCATTTT. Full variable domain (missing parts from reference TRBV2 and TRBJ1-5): EPEVTQTPSHQVTQMGQEVILRCVPISNHLYFYWYRQILGQKVEFLVSFYNNEISEKSEIFDDQFSVERPDGSNFTLKIRSTKLEDSAMYFCASSATYSNQPQHFGDGTRLSIL.

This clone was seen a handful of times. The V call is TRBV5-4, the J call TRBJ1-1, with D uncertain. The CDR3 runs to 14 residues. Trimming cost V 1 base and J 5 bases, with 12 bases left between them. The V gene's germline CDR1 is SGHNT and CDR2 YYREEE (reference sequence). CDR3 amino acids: CASSLPRDRTEAFF. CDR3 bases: TGTGCCAGCAGCTTGCCGCGGGATAGGACTGAAGCTTTCTTT. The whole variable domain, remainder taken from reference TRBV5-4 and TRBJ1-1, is ETGVTQSPTHLIKTRGQQVTLRCSSQSGHNTVSWYQQALGQGPQFIFQYYREEENGRGNFPPRFSGLQFPNYSSELNVNALELDDSALYLCASSLPRDRTEAFFGQGTRLTVV.

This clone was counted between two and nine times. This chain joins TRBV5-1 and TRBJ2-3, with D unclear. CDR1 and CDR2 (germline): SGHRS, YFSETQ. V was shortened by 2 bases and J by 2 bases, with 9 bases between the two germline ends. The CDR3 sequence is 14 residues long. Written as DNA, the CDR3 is TGCGCCAGCAGCTTAGCATCGTACACAGATACGCAGTATTTT. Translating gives CASSLASYTDTQYF.

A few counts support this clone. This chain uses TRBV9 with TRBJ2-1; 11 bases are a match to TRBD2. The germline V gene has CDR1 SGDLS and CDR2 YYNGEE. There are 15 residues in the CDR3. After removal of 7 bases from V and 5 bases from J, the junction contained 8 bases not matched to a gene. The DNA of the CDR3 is TGTGCCAGCGCCATCACTAGCGGGAGTCACAATGAGCAGTTCTTC. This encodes CASAITSGSHNEQFF.

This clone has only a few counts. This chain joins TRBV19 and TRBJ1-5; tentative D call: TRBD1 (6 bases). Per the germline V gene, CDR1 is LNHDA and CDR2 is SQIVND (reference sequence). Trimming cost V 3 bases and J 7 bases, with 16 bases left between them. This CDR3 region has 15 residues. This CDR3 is CASSIGQSRGQPQHF. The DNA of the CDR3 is TGTGCCAGTAGTATCGGCCAGAGCAGGGGACAGCCCCAGCATTTT.

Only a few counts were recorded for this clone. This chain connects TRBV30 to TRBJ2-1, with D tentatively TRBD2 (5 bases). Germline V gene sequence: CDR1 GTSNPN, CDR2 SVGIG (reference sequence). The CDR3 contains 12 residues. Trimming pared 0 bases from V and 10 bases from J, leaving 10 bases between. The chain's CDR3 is CAWSVLGSEQFF. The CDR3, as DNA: TGTGCCTGGAGTGTACTAGGAAGCGAGCAGTTCTTC. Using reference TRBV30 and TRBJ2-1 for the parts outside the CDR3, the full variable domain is SQTIHQWPATLVQPVGSPLSLECTVEGTSNPNLYWYRQAAGRGLQLLFYSVGIGQISSEVPQNLSASRPQDRQFILSSKKLLLSDSGFYLCAWSVLGSEQFFGPGTRLTVL.

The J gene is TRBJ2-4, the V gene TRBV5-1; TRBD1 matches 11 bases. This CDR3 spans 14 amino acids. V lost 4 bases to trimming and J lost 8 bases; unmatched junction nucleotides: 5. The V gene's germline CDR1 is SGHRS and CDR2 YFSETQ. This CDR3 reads CASSPGQGAYIQYF. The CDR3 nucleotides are TGCGCCAGCAGCCCAGGACAGGGGGCCTACATTCAGTACTTC.

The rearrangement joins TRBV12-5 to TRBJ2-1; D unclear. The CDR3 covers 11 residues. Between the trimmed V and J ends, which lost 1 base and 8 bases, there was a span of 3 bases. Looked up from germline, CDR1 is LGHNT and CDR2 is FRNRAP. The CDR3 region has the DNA TGTGCTAGTGGTTTGGCGTATGAGCAGTTCTTC. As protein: CASGLAYEQFF. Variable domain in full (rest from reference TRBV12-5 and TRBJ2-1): DARVTQTPRHKVTEMGQEVTMRCQPILGHNTVFWYRQTMMQGLELLAYFRNRAPLDDSGMPKDRFSAEMPDATLATLKIQPSEPRDSAVYFCASGLAYEQFFGPGTRLTVL.

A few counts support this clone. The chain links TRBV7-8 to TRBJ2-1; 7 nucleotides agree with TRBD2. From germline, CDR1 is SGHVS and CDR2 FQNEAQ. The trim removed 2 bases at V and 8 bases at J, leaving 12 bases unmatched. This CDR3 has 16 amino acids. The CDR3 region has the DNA TGTGCCAGCAGCTTAAGGGCCAGCGGGATGTTCGATGAGCAGTTCTTC. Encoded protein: CASSLRASGMFDEQFF.

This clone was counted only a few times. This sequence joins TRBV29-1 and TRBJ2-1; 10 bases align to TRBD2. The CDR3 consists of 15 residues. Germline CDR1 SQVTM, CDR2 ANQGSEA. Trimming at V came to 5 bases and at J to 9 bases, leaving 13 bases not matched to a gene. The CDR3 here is CSVFGSSGRAFEQFF. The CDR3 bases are TGCAGCGTTTTCGGATCCAGCGGGAGGGCCTTTGAGCAGTTCTTC.

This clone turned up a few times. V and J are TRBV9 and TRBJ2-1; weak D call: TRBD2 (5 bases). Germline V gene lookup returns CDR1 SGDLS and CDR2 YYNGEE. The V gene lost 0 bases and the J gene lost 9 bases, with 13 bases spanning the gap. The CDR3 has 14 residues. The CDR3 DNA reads TGTGCCAGCAGCGTAGCTGGTACAGCGGTTGAGCAGTTCTTC. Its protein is CASSVAGTAVEQFF.

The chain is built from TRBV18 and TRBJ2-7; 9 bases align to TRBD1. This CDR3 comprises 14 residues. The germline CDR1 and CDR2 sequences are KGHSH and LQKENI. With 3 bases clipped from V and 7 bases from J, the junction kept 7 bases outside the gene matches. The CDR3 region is CASSPGQGNPEQYV. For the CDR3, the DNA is TGTGCCAGCTCACCGGGACAGGGAAATCCGGAGCAGTACGTC.

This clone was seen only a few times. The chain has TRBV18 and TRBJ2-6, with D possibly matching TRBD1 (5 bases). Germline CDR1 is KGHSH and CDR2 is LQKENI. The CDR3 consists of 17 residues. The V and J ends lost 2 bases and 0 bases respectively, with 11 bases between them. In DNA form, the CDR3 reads TGTGCCAGCTCACCATTGGGCAGGGACTCTGGGGCCAACGTCCTGACTTTC. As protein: CASSPLGRDSGANVLTF.

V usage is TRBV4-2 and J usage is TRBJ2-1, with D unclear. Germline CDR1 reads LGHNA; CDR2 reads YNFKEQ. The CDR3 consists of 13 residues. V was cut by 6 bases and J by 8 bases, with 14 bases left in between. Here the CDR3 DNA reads TGTGCCAGCAGTCGATTCGCTGCGGATGAGCAGTTCTTC. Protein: CASSRFAADEQFF.

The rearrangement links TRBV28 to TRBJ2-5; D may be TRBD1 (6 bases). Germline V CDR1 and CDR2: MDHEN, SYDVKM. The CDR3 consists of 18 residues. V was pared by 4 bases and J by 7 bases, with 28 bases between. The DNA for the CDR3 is TGTGCCAGCAGTTCCACGTATTCGGGACATTCTCCCCCCGGGACCCAGTACTTC. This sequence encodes CASSSTYSGHSPPGTQYF. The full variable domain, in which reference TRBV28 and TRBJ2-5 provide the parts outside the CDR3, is DVKVTQSSRYLVKRTGEKVFLECVQDMDHENMFWYRQDPGLGLRLIYFSYDVKMKEKGDIPEGYSVSREKKERFSLILESASTNQTSMYLCASSSTYSGHSPPGTQYFGPGTRLLVL.